This entry features one TCR beta chain sequence. Its recognized antigen is unknown. Base qualities are not recorded, but no much larger clone differs from it by a single base. V loses 3 bases, J loses 5 bases, and the germline ends lie 11 bases apart. CDR1 and CDR2 are read off the germline V gene as MNHEY and SVGEGT. Measured from the cysteine to the phenylalanine, the CDR3 is 14 residues long. Only the CDR3 region is kept as DNA, spanning 42 bases read in frame from base 1. These data originate in a study of breast tumors, draining lymph nodes, adjacent tissues (dated by TCRdb to the mid-2010s). For the study in its entirety: The study compared TCR beta repertoires across tumor, adjacent nontumor tissue and axillary lymph nodes from breast cancer patients. In human breast cancer, the study set out to assess how tumor, surrounding tissue and draining lymph node repertoires relate to one another and whether T cells might be exchanged between them. What the work shows at the level of the full study, not this receptor alone: Rather than being directly demonstrated, the conclusion that tumor T cells originate in lymph nodes was presented as consistent with a hypothesis. The data were considered consistent with most tumor T cells being derived from the lymph node and subsequently expanding within tumor tissue. Tumor T-cell repertoires showed less diversity than lymph node repertoires and more diversity than nontumor tissue repertoires, and tumor T-cell repertoires showed preferential V and J gene usage. Tumor and nontumor tissue repertoires were found to be significantly more similar in luminal-like than in basal-like breast cancer.

Sequencing was carried out with an Illumina HiSeq 2000. Multiplex PCR amplification was used to generate the TCR beta chain libraries. High-throughput sequencing was used to analyze the amplified TCR beta chain products. The raw public data were reprocessed by TCRdb itself: fastp quality trimming at Q25, MiXCR clonotype calling, in-frame beta chains only. Rows with one shared CDR3 protein collapse into an entry with the most common genes and DNA. The sample profile shows over 200,000 distinct CDR3 sequences; less than 45% of them were found once. The top ten hold 3% to 4% of the sample. The lymph node samples were taken from the axillary draining lymph nodes of breast cancer patients.

This clonotype originated in a female donor with breast cancer. Some clones in this sample may be carry-over from other donors' samples. Sequenced input: axillary lymph node tissue. The chain employs TRBV6-2 or TRBV6-3 and TRBJ1-5; a tentative D call is TRBD1 (5 bases match). The CDR3 sequence is CASSYWGGDQPQHF. The DNA sequence follows: TGTGCCAGCAGTTATTGGGGGGGGGATCAGCCCCAGCATTTT.